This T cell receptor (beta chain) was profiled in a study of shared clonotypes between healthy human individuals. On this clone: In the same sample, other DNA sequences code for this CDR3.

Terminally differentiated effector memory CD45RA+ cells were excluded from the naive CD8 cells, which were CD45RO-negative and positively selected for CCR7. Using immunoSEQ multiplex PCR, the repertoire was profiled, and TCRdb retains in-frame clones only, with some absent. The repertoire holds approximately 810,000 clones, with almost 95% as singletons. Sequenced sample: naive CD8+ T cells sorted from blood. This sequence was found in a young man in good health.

CDR3 nucleotides: TGTGCCAGCAGCTTTGGGACTAGCGGGAGCGATGAGCAGTTCTTC. Its translation: CASSFGTSGSDEQFF. The chain has TRBV5-8 and TRBJ2-1; 14 bases line up with TRBD2. With V trimmed by 2 bases and J by 8 bases, 3 bases remained unmatched. Germline loops: CDR1 SGHTS, CDR2 YDEGEE. The CDR3 sequence is 15 residues long. Based on the CDR3 plus reference TRBV5-8 and TRBJ2-1, the full variable domain is EAGVTQSPTHLIKTRGQQATLRCSPISGHTSVYWYQQALGLGLQFLLWYDEGEERNRGNFPPRFSGRQFPNYSSELNVNALELEDSALYLCASSFGTSGSDEQFFGPGTRLTVL.